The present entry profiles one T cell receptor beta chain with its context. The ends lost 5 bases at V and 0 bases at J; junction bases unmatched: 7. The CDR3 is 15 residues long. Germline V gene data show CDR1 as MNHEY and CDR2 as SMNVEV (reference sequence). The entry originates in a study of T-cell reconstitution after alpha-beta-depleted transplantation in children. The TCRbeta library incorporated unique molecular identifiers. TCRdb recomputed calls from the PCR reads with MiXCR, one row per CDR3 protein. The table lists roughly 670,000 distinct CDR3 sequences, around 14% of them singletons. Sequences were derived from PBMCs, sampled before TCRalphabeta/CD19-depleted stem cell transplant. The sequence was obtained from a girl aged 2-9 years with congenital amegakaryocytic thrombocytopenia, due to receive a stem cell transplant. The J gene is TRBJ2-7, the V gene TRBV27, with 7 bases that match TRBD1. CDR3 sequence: CASSVGQPSSYEQYF. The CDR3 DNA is TGTGCCAGCAGTGTGGGACAGCCGAGCTCCTACGAGCAGTACTTC.